Included here is one T cell receptor beta chain sequence, with context. Its antigen is not identified. Germline V gene sequence: CDR1 SGDLS, CDR2 YYNGEE. The CDR3 covers 14 residues. Trimming pared 4 bases from V and 3 bases from J, leaving 10 bases between. The data stem from a study of shared clonotypes between healthy human individuals. Overall study context: Per donor, three plates held CD4 naive cells, three held CD4 memory, two held CD8 naive and one held CD8 memory. Study findings and constraints: Clonotypes shared by all four donors outscored non-shared clonotypes in generation probability. Enrolling few donors narrowed the genetic and exposure-history diversity that was represented.

Original handling: ImmunoSEQ sequences covered only the junction and lacked quality scores; filtering therefore differed. Libraries were prepared by immunoSEQ multiplex PCR; TCRdb keeps only in-frame clonotypes and omits some of them. V, J and clone size derive from that table, while D and trimming were established from the DNA sequence. The sample carries about 1.1 million clones, about 80% recorded once. V usage is TRBV9 and J usage is TRBJ2-2, with a tentative D call TRBD2 (6 bases). Specimen: memory CD4+ T cells from PBMCs. Documented subset: CD45RA-negative fraction. The receptor was isolated from a man between 18 and 35 years old in good health. Some clones in this sample may be carry-over from other donors' samples. The CDR3: CASSPRLDTGELFF. CDR3 DNA sequence: TGTGCCAGCAGCCCTCGACTAGACACCGGGGAGCTGTTTTTT.